Listed below are T cell receptor beta chains from one sample, sequenced in a study of blood T cell repertoires in COVID-19. Assay: immunoSEQ multiplex PCR; the TCRdb copy retains only in-frame clones and omits some. The top ten clones hold around three fifths of a sample with 50,000 or so clones, roughly 83% of them seen once. Sequenced input: peripheral blood. These TCRs come from a man between 65 and 79 years old with acute or convalescent COVID-19. CDR3s include the opening cysteine and the closing phenylalanine or tryptophan. Fields, in order: V gene, clone size, D gene, J gene, CDR3 protein, CDR3 DNA. D genes are given only for firm matches. Some rows have no size entry. The others give once, few or many, or a class for an expanded clone.

TRBV7-9	.	.	TRBJ1-3	CASSFRADSRPGNTIYF	TGTGCCAGCAGCTTCCGGGCCGACAGCAGACCTGGAAACACCATATATTTT
TRBV4-2	.	.	TRBJ1-4	CASSQPWTGTNEKLFF	TGTGCCAGCAGCCAACCCTGGACGGGGACTAATGAAAAACTGTTTTTT
TRBV19	.	.	TRBJ1-2	CASSNRDYGYIF	TGTGCCAGTAGTAACCGGGACTATGGCTACATCTTC
TRBV6-1	.	.	TRBJ1-5	CASSERLGERPQHF	TGTGCCAGCAGTGAACGTCTGGGAGAGAGGCCCCAGCATTTT
TRBV7-7	.	TRBD2	TRBJ2-1	CASSPILGAGAAYNEQFF	TGTGCCAGCAGCCCCATCCTCGGAGCGGGGGCCGCTTACAATGAGCAGTTCTTC
TRBV28	.	.	TRBJ2-7	CASGGNFYEQYF	TGTGCCAGCGGAGGGAACTTCTACGAGCAGTACTTC
TRBV3-1/TRBV3-2	few	TRBD1	TRBJ1-2	CASSHDGQAYGYTF	TGTGCCAGCAGCCATGACGGACAGGCTTATGGCTACACCTTC
TRBV19	.	.	TRBJ2-5	CASSRALQETQYF	TGTGCCAGTAGCCGAGCTCTGCAAGAGACCCAGTACTTC
TRBV29-1	once	.	TRBJ1-2	CSVTTGFYGYTF	TGCAGCGTCACCACAGGGTTTTATGGCTACACCTTC
TRBV28	.	.	TRBJ1-6	CASRQQGLNSPLHF	TGTGCCAGCCGGCAGCAGGGGTTAAATTCACCCCTCCACTTT
TRBV5-1	.	.	TRBJ2-3	CASSFAADTQYF	TGCGCCAGCAGCTTCGCGGCAGATACGCAGTATTTT
TRBV10-1	.	TRBD1	TRBJ2-3	CASSERVGQGNTDTQYF	TGCGCCAGCAGTGAGAGGGTGGGACAGGGGAACACAGATACGCAGTATTTT
TRBV4-1	.	.	TRBJ1-4	CASSQGDRGTNEKLFF	TGCGCCAGCAGCCAAGGTGATCGGGGGACTAATGAAAAACTGTTTTTT
TRBV12-3/TRBV12-4	.	.	TRBJ1-1	CASSLTKNTEAFF	TGTGCCAGCAGTTTGACAAAGAACACTGAAGCTTTCTTT
TRBV6-5	.	.	TRBJ2-6	CASSPRSGANVLTF	TGTGCCAGCAGCCCCCGGTCTGGGGCCAACGTCCTGACTTTC
TRBV5-1	.	.	TRBJ2-1	CASSSSTGSNNEQFF	.
TRBV9	.	.	TRBJ1-2	CASSVEAQPYGYTF	TGTGCCAGCAGCGTAGAAGCACAGCCCTATGGCTACACCTTC
TRBV2	.	TRBD1	TRBJ1-2	CASTGTGNYGYTF	TGTGCCAGCACCGGGACAGGGAACTATGGCTACACCTTC
TRBV7-6	.	TRBD1	TRBJ2-5	CASSPGQGQGETQYF	TGTGCCAGCAGCCCGGGACAGGGTCAAGGGGAGACCCAGTACTTC
TRBV7-9	.	.	TRBJ1-1	CASRSEGNWNTEAFF	TGTGCCAGCAGGTCCGAGGGAAATTGGAACACTGAAGCTTTCTTT
TRBV7-2	.	TRBD2	TRBJ2-7	CASSLWTSGDFYEQYF	TGTGCCAGCAGCTTGTGGACTAGCGGGGATTTCTACGAGCAGTACTTC
TRBV4-3	.	.	TRBJ1-6	CASSQDVRESPLHF	TGCGCCAGCAGCCAAGATGTCAGGGAATCACCCCTCCACTTT
TRBV11-2	.	TRBD2	TRBJ2-2	CASSSGLVGTGELFF	TGTGCCAGCAGCTCCGGACTAGTGGGGACCGGGGAGCTGTTTTTT
TRBV9	.	.	TRBJ1-1	CASSSAVGGGTEAFF	TGTGCCAGCAGCTCCGCGGTGGGGGGAGGGACTGAAGCTTTCTTT
TRBV30	.	.	TRBJ1-6	CARTEGLNNSPLHF	TGTGCCCGTACGGAGGGTCTAAATAATTCACCCCTCCACTTT
TRBV2	.	.	TRBJ1-2	CASSDSRYGYTF	TGTGCCAGCAGTGACTCGCGCTATGGCTACACCTTC
TRBV10-1	.	TRBD1	TRBJ1-3	CASSAGQSGNTIYF	TGCGCCAGCAGCGCGGGACAGTCTGGAAACACCATATATTTT
TRBV5-1	.	TRBD1	TRBJ2-3	CASRGTASTDTQYF	TGCGCCAGCAGGGGGACAGCTAGCACAGATACGCAGTATTTT
TRBV9	.	TRBD1	TRBJ2-1	CATSAGQVGNEQFF	TGTGCCACCTCAGCAGGACAGGTGGGGAATGAGCAGTTCTTC
TRBV12-3/TRBV12-4	few	.	TRBJ1-2	CASTKDSLGGYTF	TGTGCCAGCACCAAGGACAGCCTTGGAGGCTACACCTTC
TRBV19	.	TRBD2	TRBJ2-3	CASSMEGLAAVAQYF	TGTGCCAGTAGTATGGAGGGACTAGCCGCGGTAGCGCAGTATTTT
TRBV18	once	TRBD1	TRBJ1-5	CASSPDRGLSNQPQHF	TGTGCCAGCTCACCGGACAGGGGTCTTAGCAATCAGCCCCAGCATTTT
TRBV5-1	.	TRBD1	TRBJ1-2	CASSLAQTGTYGYTF	TGCGCCAGCAGCTTGGCCCAGACAGGGACATATGGCTACACCTTC
TRBV7-8	.	.	TRBJ1-2	CASSLVAGAGYTF	TGTGCCAGCAGCTTAGTGGCAGGGGCAGGCTACACCTTC
TRBV5-4	.	TRBD1	TRBJ2-1	CASSGGTGGYNEQFF	TGTGCCAGCAGCGGGGGGACAGGGGGCTACAATGAGCAGTTCTTC
TRBV3-1/TRBV3-2	.	TRBD1	TRBJ2-5	CASSGTGVQETQYF	TGTGCCAGCAGCGGAACAGGGGTCCAAGAGACCCAGTACTTC
TRBV19	.	TRBD1	TRBJ1-4	CASSSAGRGQGTSEKLFF	TGTGCCAGTAGTTCGGCTGGCAGGGGGCAGGGGACGAGTGAAAAACTGTTTTTT